This paragraph reports one T cell receptor (beta chain). The antigen remains unidentified. Produced via immunoSEQ multiplex PCR; TCRdb's table is partial and in-frame only. The data hold roughly 110,000 clones, with around 92% observed a single time. V was cut by 2 bases and J by 0 bases, with 14 bases left in between. Germline V gene data show CDR1 as SQVTM and CDR2 as ANQGSEA. This CDR3 comprises 16 residues. This sample stems from a study of graft-versus-host responses after intestinal transplantation. This receptor was obtained from a human donor who was the organ donor for an intestinal transplant. The chain recombines TRBV29-1 with TRBJ2-1, with D unresolved. This sample comprised unstimulated CD8+ T cells sorted from spleen or lymph node cells, obtained before transplant. CDR3 nucleotides: TGCAGCGTTGAAAGGGCCAGCAGAAGCTCCTACAATGAGCAGTTCTTC. Translated, it gives CSVERASRSSYNEQFF.